Below, 3 T cell receptor beta chains from the same sample are listed, as sequenced in a study of blood T cell repertoires in COVID-19. Only in-frame clones appear in the TCRdb table, and some are missing; sequencing was by immunoSEQ multiplex PCR. The sample contains about 94,000 clones, under 90% of which appear only once. Specimen: peripheral blood. These receptors came from a human donor in a cohort sampled during active COVID-19.

The chain has TRBV4-1 and TRBJ1-5; D is unresolved. V was clipped by 0 bases and J by 4 bases, with 4 bases between them. Germline V gene lookup returns CDR1 MGHRA and CDR2 YSYEKL. The CDR3 is 13 residues long. The CDR3 DNA reads as TGCGCCAGCAGCCAAGAGCTAAATCAGCCCCAGCATTTT. Its translation: CASSQELNQPQHF.

The chain employs TRBV5-1 and TRBJ2-1, with 8 positions matching TRBD2. Germline assignment: CDR1 SGHRS and CDR2 YFSETQ. V lost 4 bases and J lost 1; bases outside the gene matches: 7. This CDR3 contains 16 residues. In DNA form, the CDR3 reads TGCGCCAGCAGCCCGGATAGCGGGAAGTCCTACAATGAGCAGTTCTTC. Its translation is CASSPDSGKSYNEQFF.

The chain links TRBV19 to TRBJ1-2, with TRBD1 matching 9 bases. The J segment lost 0 bases and the V segment lost 5 bases, leaving 1 base of the junction unmatched. This CDR3 contains 14 residues. Germline values: CDR1 LNHDA, CDR2 SQIVND (reference sequence). For the CDR3, the DNA is TGTGCCAGTAGTCGACAGGGGGCTAACTATGGCTACACCTTC. It specifies CASSRQGANYGYTF.